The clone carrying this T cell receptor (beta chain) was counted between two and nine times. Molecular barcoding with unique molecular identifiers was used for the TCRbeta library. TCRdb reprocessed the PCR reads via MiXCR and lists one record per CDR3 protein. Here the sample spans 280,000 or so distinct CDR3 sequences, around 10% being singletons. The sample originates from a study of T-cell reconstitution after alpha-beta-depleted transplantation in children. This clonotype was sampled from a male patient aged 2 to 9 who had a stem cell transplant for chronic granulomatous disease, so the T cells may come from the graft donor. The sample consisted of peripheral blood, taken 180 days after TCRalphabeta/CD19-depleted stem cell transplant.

CDR3 sequence reads: CASSEPPGVNQPQHF. CDR3 coding DNA: TGTGCCAGCAGTGAACCCCCAGGGGTGAATCAGCCCCAGCATTTT. This sequence joins TRBV6-1 and TRBJ1-5, with D perhaps TRBD1 (6 bases). This CDR3 spans 15 amino acids. Germline V CDR1 and CDR2: MNHNS, SASEGT. Trimming shortened V by 2 bases and J by 4 bases, and 12 bases separated the two germline ends.